These 4 T cell receptor beta chains originate from one sample sequenced in a study of T cells in Graves' hyperthyroidism and ophthalmopathy. Amplification yielded TCR beta CDR3 regions, with RNA transcripts as the source. The HTBI primer set served for first-round RT-PCR of the TCR CDR3. One entry per CDR3 protein results from TCRdb running MiXCR on the multiplex PCR reads. Altogether about 500,000 distinct CDR3 sequences are present, 16% being singletons, with the ten largest covering around a sixth. Sequences were obtained from blood. These receptors were obtained from a woman younger than 35 with Graves' hyperthyroidism.

As regards this clonotype: A read error may be the cause here, since a much bigger clone is one base away. This rearrangement joins TRBV11-2 to TRBJ2-1; TRBD2 matches at 7 bases. The V gene's germline CDR1 is SGHAT and CDR2 FQNNGV. This CDR3 is built from 15 residues. CDR3 sequence: CAGSPRAGIYNEQFF. CDR3 DNA: TGTGCCGGCAGCCCGAGAGCGGGGATCTACAATGAGCAGTTCTTC.

A remark on this clonotype: A much larger clone lies a single base off, so this may be a read error. V gene TRBV18 combines with J gene TRBJ2-5, with a tentative D call TRBD2 (5 bases). The CDR3 has 12 residues. Germline CDR1 is KGHSH and CDR2 is LQKENI. The CDR3 loop reads CASSTNRETLYF. The CDR3 region has the DNA TGTGCCAGCTCAACGAATAGGGAGACCCTGTACTTC.

This clonotype was picked up many times. The V call is TRBV3-1, the J call TRBJ1-1, with 11 bases fitting TRBD1. CDR3 length: 13 residues. The ends lost 4 bases at V and 11 bases at J; junction bases unmatched: 6. From germline, CDR1 is LGHDT and CDR2 YNNKEL (reference sequence). As DNA, the CDR3 is TGTGCCAGCAGCCTCGGGACAGGGGGTTCGGCTTTCTTT. Its translation is CASSLGTGGSAFF.

This clonotype was detected a few times. The chain has TRBV20-1 and TRBJ2-7, with 14 bases that match TRBD2. Unmatched junction bases numbered 14, after V lost 2 bases and J lost 2 bases. The CDR3 extends over 19 amino acids. CDR1 is DFQATT, CDR2 SNEGSKA, per germline (reference sequence). The CDR3 loop reads CSARSGTSGSLAEAYEQYF. In DNA form, the CDR3 reads TGCAGTGCTAGATCCGGGACTAGCGGGAGCCTAGCGGAGGCCTACGAGCAGTACTTC.